The 25 T cell receptor beta chains presented below share a single source sample, sequenced in a study of blood T cell repertoires in COVID-19. Some clones are missing from TCRdb's copy, which holds only in-frame ones; the method was immunoSEQ multiplex PCR. The sample holds about 280,000 clones, approximately 90% seen once. Sequenced material: PBMCs or T cells enriched from blood (not recorded which). The receptor source for this set is a woman between 40 and 50 years old who had recovered from COVID-19.

Written as DNA, the CDR3 is TGTGCCAGCAGCTTAGGGACTAGCGGGAGTCAGGAGACCCAGTACTTC. It yields the protein CASSLGTSGSQETQYF. The chain uses TRBV7-2 and TRBJ2-5, with TRBD2 matching 13 bases. V dropped 1 base and J dropped 5; count of bases not matched to a gene: 4. CDR1 is SGHTA and CDR2 is FQGNSA in the germline V gene. This CDR3 has 16 residues.

This chain links TRBV28 with TRBJ1-2; TRBD1 is a possible D gene (5 bases). Per germline, CDR1 MDHEN and CDR2 SYDVKM. Trimming took off 4 bases at V and 4 bases at J, with 16 bases between the two ends. The CDR3 runs to 15 residues. CDR3 sequence reads: CASSSLRRGPYGYTF. The CDR3 bases are TGTGCCAGCAGTTCCCTCCGGAGGGGACCCTATGGCTACACCTTC.

The gene calls are TRBV10-2 and TRBJ2-5; 12 bases align to TRBD2. The V gene's germline CDR1 is WSHSY and CDR2 SAAADI. The length of the CDR3 is 15 residues. V was clipped by 3 bases and J by 4 bases; unmatched bases: 3. The CDR3 DNA reads TGCGCCAGCAGTGATCTAGCGGGAGGGCGAGAGACCCAGTACTTC. Residues: CASSDLAGGRETQYF.

The genes are TRBV7-9 and TRBJ2-1; D is possibly TRBD2 (6 bases). The germline V gene has CDR1 SEHNR and CDR2 FQNEAQ (reference sequence). The V end lost 1 base, the J end lost 5 bases, and 15 bases lay between the germline ends. This CDR3 contains 16 residues. CDR3: CASSLGLRGQNNEQFF. The CDR3, as DNA: TGTGCCAGCAGCTTAGGGTTGCGGGGCCAGAACAATGAGCAGTTCTTC.

The chain combines TRBV18 with TRBJ2-5, with a weak D call TRBD2 (5 bases). V was clipped by 6 bases and J by 5 bases, with 16 bases between them. Germline assignment: CDR1 KGHSH and CDR2 LQKENI. The CDR3 runs to 14 residues. In nucleotides, the CDR3 is TGTGCCAGCTCGTCCGCTAGCCCCAGGGAGACCCAGTACTTC. The encoded protein is CASSSASPRETQYF.

The V gene is TRBV5-1, the J gene TRBJ1-1; TRBD1 might be the D (5 bases). CDR3 length: 16 residues. The germline CDR1 and CDR2 sequences are SGHRS and YFSETQ. V shed 0 bases and J shed 0 bases, with 12 bases lying between them. The CDR3 is CASSLDRPDVNTEAFF. CDR3 nucleotide sequence: TGCGCCAGCAGCTTGGACAGGCCGGATGTGAACACTGAAGCTTTCTTT.

The rearrangement uses TRBV15 and TRBJ1-1; D ambiguous. The CDR3 totals 14 residues. V shed 0 bases and J shed 2 bases, with 7 bases lying between them. CDR1 and CDR2 (germline): LNHNV, YYDKDF (reference sequence). Here the CDR3 reads CATSRDGLNTEAFF. In nucleotides, the CDR3 is TGTGCCACCAGCAGAGATGGACTTAACACTGAAGCTTTCTTT.

The chain recombines TRBV12-1 with TRBJ2-7; TRBD1 is the table's D call and was not checked against the DNA. TRBV12-1 is labeled a pseudogene. CDR3 length equals 15 residues. CDR3 amino acids: CASSFVQKRMCEQYF. CDR3 DNA: TGTGCCAGCAGCTTTGTTCAGAAAAGAATGTGCGAGCAGTACTTC.

The V gene is TRBV7-3, the J gene TRBJ2-1; 16 positions match TRBD2. CDR1 and CDR2 (germline): SGHTA, FQGTGA. The V gene end was trimmed by 5 bases and the J gene end by 7 bases; junction bases not matched to a gene: 8. This CDR3 is 17 amino acids long. The CDR3 loop reads CASSATGTSGRANEQFF. The CDR3 DNA sequence: TGTGCCAGCAGCGCGACCGGGACTAGCGGGAGGGCAAATGAGCAGTTCTTC.

The chain couples TRBV7-2 to TRBJ2-2; D unresolved. The CDR3 consists of 15 residues. Germline CDR1 SGHTA, CDR2 FQGNSA. Trimming took 2 bases from V and 6 from J, leaving 13 bases between them. The CDR3 sequence: CASSLSPNSAGELFF. CDR3 coding DNA: TGTGCCAGCAGCTTAAGTCCAAACTCGGCCGGGGAGCTGTTTTTT.

The chain carries TRBV19 and TRBJ1-2; D gene unclear. V was cut by 6 bases and J by 8 bases, with 13 bases left in between. Germline V gene lookup returns CDR1 LNHDA and CDR2 SQIVND (reference sequence). This CDR3 spans 12 amino acids. CDR3 sequence reads: CASRTRLAGYTF. As DNA, the CDR3 is TGTGCCAGTAGGACTCGGTTAGCGGGCTACACCTTC.

The V call is TRBV7-9, the J call TRBJ2-3; maybe TRBD1 (5 bases). Germline values: CDR1 SEHNR, CDR2 FQNEAQ (reference sequence). The CDR3 is 17 residues long. The germline V and J ends were trimmed by 3 bases and 1 base, with 17 bases remaining between them. Here the CDR3 reads CASSFMSHQQGTDTQYF. The CDR3 DNA reads as TGTGCCAGCAGCTTCATGTCCCATCAACAGGGCACAGATACGCAGTATTTT.

The sample holds one count of this clone. The chain employs TRBV18 and TRBJ1-1, with unresolved D. This CDR3 has 16 residues. CDR1 and CDR2 from the germline V gene are KGHSH and LQKENI. The V end lost 3 bases, the J end lost 4 bases, and 18 bases lay between the germline ends. CDR3 bases: TGTGCCAGCTCACCTCCCGTGGCAGGCGGAGGCACTGAAGCTTTCTTT. As protein: CASSPPVAGGGTEAFF.

This clone was seen just once. The rearrangement uses TRBV6-6 and TRBJ1-1; the D gene is possibly TRBD1 (6 bases). This CDR3 region has 14 residues. The V gene lost 7 bases and the J gene lost 1 base, with 13 bases spanning the gap. Per germline, CDR1 MNHNY and CDR2 SVGAGI (reference sequence). The DNA of the CDR3 is TGTGCCAGCACCCTGGGACATCCGAACACTGAAGCTTTCTTT. This gives the protein CASTLGHPNTEAFF.

The chain's CDR3 is CASSSGYGYTF. CDR3 nucleotide sequence: TGTGCCAGCAGCTCAGGGTATGGCTACACCTTC. The chain joins TRBV27 to TRBJ1-2; TRBD1 might be the D (5 bases). The CDR3 contains 11 residues. The V and J ends lost 6 bases and 5 bases respectively, with 7 bases between them. From germline, CDR1 is MNHEY and CDR2 SMNVEV (reference sequence).

J is TRBJ1-1 and V is TRBV27; D call uncertain. Deletions cut 7 bases from V and 0 bases from J, with 9 bases between. Germline assignment: CDR1 MNHEY and CDR2 SMNVEV (reference sequence). This CDR3 comprises 13 residues. This CDR3 reads CASTKTVNTEAFF. In DNA form, the CDR3 reads TGTGCCAGCACCAAAACAGTGAACACTGAAGCTTTCTTT.

V gene TRBV5-4 combines with J gene TRBJ1-6; D remains ambiguous. V was shortened by 2 bases and J by 7 bases, with 16 bases between the two germline ends. Germline V gene lookup returns CDR1 SGHNT and CDR2 YYREEE (reference sequence). The CDR3 is 16 amino acids. As DNA, the CDR3 is TGTGCCAGCAGCTTATCAGGTAGCGGCCCGAATTCACCCCTCCACTTT. Translating it yields CASSLSGSGPNSPLHF.

The rearrangement links TRBV3-1 (or the pseudogene TRBV3-2) to TRBJ2-7; D unclear. The CDR3 has 14 amino acids. V was pared by 4 bases and J by 2 bases, with 12 bases between. Germline assignment: CDR1 LGHDT and CDR2 YNNKEL (reference sequence). Written as DNA, the CDR3 is TGTGCCAGCAGCCCGTCCCACTCCGCCTACGAGCAGTACTTC. The encoded protein is CASSPSHSAYEQYF.

This clone was seen once. The chain has TRBV19 and TRBJ1-3; weak D call: TRBD1 (6 bases). Germline-derived CDR1 and CDR2 are LNHDA and SQIVND (reference sequence). With 6 bases removed from V and 13 bases from J, the gap between germline ends came to 10 bases. This CDR3 has 10 residues. CDR3 sequence: CASSDRSIYF. Written as DNA, the CDR3 is TGTGCCAGTAGCGACAGGTCGATATATTTT.

The V call is TRBV5-5, the J call TRBJ2-7; the match to TRBD1 covers 7 bases. This CDR3 is 15 amino acids long. The germline gives CDR1 SGHKS, CDR2 YYEKEE (reference sequence). The V segment lost 4 bases and the J segment 2 bases; nucleotides outside the gene matches: 9. CDR3 region: CASSPRQGVAYEQYF. As DNA, the CDR3 is TGTGCCAGCAGCCCTCGACAGGGTGTCGCCTACGAGCAGTACTTC.

The CDR3 is CASSSSPAGDTQYF. CDR3 bases: TGTGCCAGCAGCTCCTCCCCGGCGGGGGATACGCAGTATTTT. This sequence joins TRBV7-3 and TRBJ2-3; maybe TRBD2 (6 bases). This CDR3 is 14 amino acids long. Germline CDR1 is SGHTA and CDR2 is FQGTGA. The V gene lost 4 bases and the J gene lost 6 bases, with 14 bases spanning the gap. Supplemented by reference TRBV7-3 and TRBJ2-3, the full variable domain reads GAGVSQTPSNKVTEKGKYVELRCDPISGHTALYWYRQSLGQGPEFLIYFQGTGAADDSGLPNDRFFAVRPEGSVSTLKIQRTERGDSAVYLCASSSSPAGDTQYFGPGTRLTVL.

The chain carries TRBV11-2 and TRBJ2-6, with D perhaps TRBD1 (5 bases). Trimming cost V 6 bases and J 2 bases, with 8 bases left between them. The germline V gene encodes CDR1 SGHAT and CDR2 FQNNGV. The CDR3 loop spans 14 amino acids. Written as DNA, the CDR3 is TGTGCCAGCAGTACAGGCACTGGGGCCAACGTCCTGACTTTC. Protein product: CASSTGTGANVLTF.

The V gene is TRBV18, the J gene TRBJ2-7; 7 bases agree with TRBD1. The CDR3 length is 16 residues. Germline CDR1 KGHSH, CDR2 LQKENI. The junction had 10 bases not matched to a gene; V was cut back by 3 bases and J by 2 bases. CDR3 protein: CASSPRRGTEAYEQYF. CDR3 DNA sequence: TGTGCCAGCTCACCCCGAAGGGGGACAGAGGCCTACGAGCAGTACTTC.

The genes are TRBV5-4 and TRBJ2-7, with D unclear. V shed 0 bases and J shed 3 bases, with 13 bases lying between them. Germline V CDR1 and CDR2: SGHNT, YYREEE (reference sequence). The CDR3 covers 15 residues. This CDR3 is CASSLVQRGDYEQYF. CDR3 in DNA: TGTGCCAGCAGCTTGGTCCAACGAGGAGACTACGAGCAGTACTTC.

The gene calls are TRBV4-1 and TRBJ2-7, with 10 positions matching TRBD1. The CDR3 is 15 residues long. Germline V gives CDR1 MGHRA, CDR2 YSYEKL. J gave up 1 base and V 4 bases, and 4 bases lay outside the gene matches. CDR3 nucleotides: TGCGCCAGCAGCCGCGGGACAGGGGAATCCTACGAGCAGTACTTC. The encoded protein is CASSRGTGESYEQYF.